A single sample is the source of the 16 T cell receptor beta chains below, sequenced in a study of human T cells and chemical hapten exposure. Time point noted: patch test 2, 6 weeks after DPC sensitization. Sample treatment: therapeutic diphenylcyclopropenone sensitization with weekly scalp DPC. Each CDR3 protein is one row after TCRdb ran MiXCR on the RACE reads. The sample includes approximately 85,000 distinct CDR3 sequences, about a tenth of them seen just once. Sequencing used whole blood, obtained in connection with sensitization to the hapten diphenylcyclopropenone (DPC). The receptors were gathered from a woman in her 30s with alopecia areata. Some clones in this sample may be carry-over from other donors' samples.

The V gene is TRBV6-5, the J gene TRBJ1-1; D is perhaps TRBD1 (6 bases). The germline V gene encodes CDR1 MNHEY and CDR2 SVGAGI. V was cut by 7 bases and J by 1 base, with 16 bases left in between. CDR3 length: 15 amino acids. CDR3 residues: CASNQATGENTEAFF. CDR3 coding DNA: TGTGCCAGCAACCAAGCGACAGGCGAGAACACTGAAGCTTTCTTT.

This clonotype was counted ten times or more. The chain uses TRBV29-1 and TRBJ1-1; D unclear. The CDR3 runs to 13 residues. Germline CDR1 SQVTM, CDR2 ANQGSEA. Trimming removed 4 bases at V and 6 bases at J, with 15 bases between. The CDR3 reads CSVVWDSGAEAFF. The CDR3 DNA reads TGCAGCGTTGTTTGGGATAGTGGGGCTGAAGCTTTCTTT. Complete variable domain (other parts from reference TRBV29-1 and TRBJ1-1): SAVISQKPSRDICQRGTSLTIQCQVDSQVTMMFWYRQQPGQSLTLIATANQGSEATYESGFVIDKFPISRPNLTFSTLTVSNMSPEDSSIYLCSVVWDSGAEAFFGQGTRLTVV.

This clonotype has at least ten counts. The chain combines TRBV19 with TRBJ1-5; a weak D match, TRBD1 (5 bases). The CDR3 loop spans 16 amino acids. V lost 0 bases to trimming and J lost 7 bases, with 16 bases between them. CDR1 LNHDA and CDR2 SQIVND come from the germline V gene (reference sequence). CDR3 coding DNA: TGTGCCAGTAGTATAGATCGTAGAGGGAAGGGGCAGCCCCAGCATTTT. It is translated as CASSIDRRGKGQPQHF. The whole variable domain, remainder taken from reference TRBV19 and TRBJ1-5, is DGGITQSPKYLFRKEGQNVTLSCEQNLNHDAMYWYRQDPGQGLRLIYYSQIVNDFQKGDIAEGYSVSREKKESFPLTVTSAQKNPTAFYLCASSIDRRGKGQPQHFGDGTRLSIL.

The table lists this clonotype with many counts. CDR3 DNA sequence: TGTGCTAGTGGGAAGGGACGGGAGAACACCGGGGAGCTGTTTTTT. It codes for CASGKGRENTGELFF. This sequence joins TRBV12-5 and TRBJ2-2, with D perhaps TRBD1 or TRBD2 (5 bases each). This CDR3 is 15 amino acids long. CDR1 and CDR2 from the germline V gene are LGHNT and FRNRAP. V gave up 6 bases and J gave up 1 base, with 12 bases separating them.

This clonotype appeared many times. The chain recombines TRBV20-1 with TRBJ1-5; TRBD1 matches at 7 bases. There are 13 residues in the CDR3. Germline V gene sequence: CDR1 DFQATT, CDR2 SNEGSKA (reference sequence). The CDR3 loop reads CSTQGGTDQPQHF. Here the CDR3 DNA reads TGCAGCACCCAGGGGGGTACGGATCAGCCCCAGCATTTT.

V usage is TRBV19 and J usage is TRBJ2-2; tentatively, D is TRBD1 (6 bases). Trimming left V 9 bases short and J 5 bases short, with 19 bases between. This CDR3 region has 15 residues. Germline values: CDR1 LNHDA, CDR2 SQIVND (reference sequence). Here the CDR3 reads CASHPTGSGTGELFF. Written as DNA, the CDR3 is TGTGCCAGCCACCCGACAGGCTCGGGAACCGGGGAGCTGTTTTTT.

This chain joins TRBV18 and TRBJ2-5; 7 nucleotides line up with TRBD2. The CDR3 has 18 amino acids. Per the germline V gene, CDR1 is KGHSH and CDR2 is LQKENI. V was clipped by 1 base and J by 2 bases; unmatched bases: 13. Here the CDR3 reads CASSPLKVLAAHQETQYF. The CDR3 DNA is TGTGCCAGCTCACCACTTAAGGTGCTAGCGGCCCATCAAGAGACCCAGTACTTC.

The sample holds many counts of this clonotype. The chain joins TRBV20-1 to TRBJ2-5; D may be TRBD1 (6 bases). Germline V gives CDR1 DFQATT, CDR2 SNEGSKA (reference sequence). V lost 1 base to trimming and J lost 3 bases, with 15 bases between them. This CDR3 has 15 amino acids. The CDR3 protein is CSARVDRLIKETQYF. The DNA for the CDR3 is TGCAGTGCTAGAGTAGACAGGCTGATTAAAGAGACCCAGTACTTC.

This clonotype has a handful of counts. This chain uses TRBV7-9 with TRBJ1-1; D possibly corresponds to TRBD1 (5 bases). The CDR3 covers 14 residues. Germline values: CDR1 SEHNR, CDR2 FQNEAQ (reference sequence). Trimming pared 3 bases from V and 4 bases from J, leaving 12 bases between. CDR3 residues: CASSFSTGPTEAFF. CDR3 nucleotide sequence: TGTGCCAGCAGCTTTTCGACGGGGCCCACTGAAGCTTTCTTT.

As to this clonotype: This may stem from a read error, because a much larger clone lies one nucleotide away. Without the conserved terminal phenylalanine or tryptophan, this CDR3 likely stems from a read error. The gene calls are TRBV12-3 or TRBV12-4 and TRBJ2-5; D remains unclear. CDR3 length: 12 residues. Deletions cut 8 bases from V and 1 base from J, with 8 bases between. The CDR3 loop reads CASGPIQETQYY. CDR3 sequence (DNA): TGTGCCAGCGGACCTATCCAAGAGACCCAGTACTAC.

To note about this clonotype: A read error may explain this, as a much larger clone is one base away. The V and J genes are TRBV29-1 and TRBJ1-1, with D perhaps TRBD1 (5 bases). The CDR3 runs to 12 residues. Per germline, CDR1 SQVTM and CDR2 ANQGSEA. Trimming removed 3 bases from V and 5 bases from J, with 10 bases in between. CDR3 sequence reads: CSVEGGRTEAFF. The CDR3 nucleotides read TGCAGCGTTGAGGGGGGAAGGACTGAAGCTTTCTTT.

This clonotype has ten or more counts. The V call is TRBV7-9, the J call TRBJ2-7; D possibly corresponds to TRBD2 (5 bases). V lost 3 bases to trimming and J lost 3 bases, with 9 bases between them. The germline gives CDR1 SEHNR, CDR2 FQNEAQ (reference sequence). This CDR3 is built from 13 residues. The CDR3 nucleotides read TGTGCCAGCAGCTTGTGGGAGTACTACGAGCAGTACTTC. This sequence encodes CASSLWEYYEQYF.

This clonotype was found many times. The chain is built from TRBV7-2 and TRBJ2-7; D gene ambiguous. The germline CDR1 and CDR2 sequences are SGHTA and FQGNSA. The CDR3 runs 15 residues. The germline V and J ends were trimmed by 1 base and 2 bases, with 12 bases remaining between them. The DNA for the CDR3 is TGTGCCAGCAGCTTAGGGTCTGCGGTAGCCTACGAGCAGTACTTC. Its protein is CASSLGSAVAYEQYF.

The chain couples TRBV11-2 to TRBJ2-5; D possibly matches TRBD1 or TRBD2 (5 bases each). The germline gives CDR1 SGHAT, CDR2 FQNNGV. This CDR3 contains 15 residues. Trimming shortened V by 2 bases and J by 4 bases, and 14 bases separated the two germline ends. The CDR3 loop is CASSLMPGPLETQYF. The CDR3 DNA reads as TGTGCCAGCAGCTTAATGCCGGGGCCGCTAGAGACCCAGTACTTC. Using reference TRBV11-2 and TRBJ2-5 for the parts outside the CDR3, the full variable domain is EAGVAQSPRYKIIEKRQSVAFWCNPISGHATLYWYQQILGQGPKLLIQFQNNGVVDDSQLPKDRFSAERLKGVDSTLKIQPAKLEDSAVYLCASSLMPGPLETQYFGPGTRLLVL.

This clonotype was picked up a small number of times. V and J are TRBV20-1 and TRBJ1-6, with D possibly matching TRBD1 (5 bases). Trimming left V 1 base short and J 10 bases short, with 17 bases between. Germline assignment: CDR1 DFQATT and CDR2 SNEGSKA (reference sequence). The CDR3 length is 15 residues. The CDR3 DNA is TGCAGTGCTAGAGCCAGGGACGGAGGAAACTCACCCCTCCACTTT. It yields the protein CSARARDGGNSPLHF.

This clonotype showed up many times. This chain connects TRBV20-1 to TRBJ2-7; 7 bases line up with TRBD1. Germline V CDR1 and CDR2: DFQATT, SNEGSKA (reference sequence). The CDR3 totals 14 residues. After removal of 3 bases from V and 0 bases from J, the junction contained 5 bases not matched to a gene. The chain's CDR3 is CSASGQETSYEQYF. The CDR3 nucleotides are TGCAGTGCTAGTGGACAGGAAACCTCCTACGAGCAGTACTTC.